The rows below give T cell receptor beta chains drawn from one sample of a study of response to subunit inactivated influenza vaccine. TCRdb used MiXCR to reprocess the RT-PCR reads, holding one entry per CDR3 protein. This sample has around 790,000 distinct CDR3 sequences, with about 20% found just once. The sequences come from PBMCs from blood, collected 5 days after vaccination. The source is a man aged 45-60 years who received an inactivated influenza vaccine. The CDR3 runs from the conserved cysteine through the conserved F or W. The order of the fields is clone size, J gene, D gene, V gene, CDR3 DNA, CDR3 protein. D genes are given only for firm matches. Expanded clones are given a class, and other clones once, few, many or no size at all.

few | TRBJ2-7 | . | TRBV4-3 | TGCGCCAGCAGCCAAGATCTTGGGGTTTCCTACGAGCAGTACTTC | CASSQDLGVSYEQYF
. | TRBJ2-5 | . | TRBV9 | TGTGCCAGCAGCGTAGGATCCAGGAGGGAGATCCAGTACTTC | CASSVGSRREIQYF
. | TRBJ2-1 | TRBD2 | TRBV14 | TGTGCCAGCAGCCGCTTCCGGGAGGGGTCCTACAATGAGCAGTTCTTC | CASSRFREGSYNEQFF
. | TRBJ2-7 | . | TRBV28 | TGTGCCAGCAGACGGGCAGGGGGGGCGGATTTATACGAGCAGTACTTC | CASRRAGGADLYEQYF
few | TRBJ1-6 | TRBD1 | TRBV5-1 | TGCGCCAGCAGCTTTGGACAGGATAATTCACCCCTCCACTTT | CASSFGQDNSPLHF
few | TRBJ2-7 | . | TRBV27 | TGTGCCAGCAGTCCGGGGACCTACGGATCCGAGCAGTACTTC | CASSPGTYGSEQYF
few | TRBJ2-7 | TRBD2 | TRBV6-2/TRBV6-3 | TGTGCCAGCAGTTACGGTGTGGGGACTAGCGGGAGGTACGAGCAGTACTTC | CASSYGVGTSGRYEQYF
few | TRBJ2-1 | TRBD1 | TRBV11-2 | TGTGCCAGCAGCACGGACAGGGACATTTTGGGCACAATCAATGAGCAGTTCTTC | CASSTDRDILGTINEQFF
. | TRBJ2-1 | . | TRBV7-3 | TGTGCCAGCAGCGCATCAGGGGGGTATGAGCAGTTCTTC | CASSASGGYEQFF
few | TRBJ2-1 | . | TRBV4-1 | TGCGCCAGCAGCCAAGATGACCGCTATGAGCAGTTCTTC | CASSQDDRYEQFF